This TCR beta chain was sequenced for a study of shared clonotypes between healthy human individuals. Study-level results: Sample collection involved blood only; tissue repertoires are likely different. Shared clonotypes: approximately 5.3% naive CD4, roughly 3.5% naive CD8, roughly 2.4% memory CD4, about 0.41% memory CD8.

Each of the donors was a healthy adult who was HIV-negative and had not had a recent acute infection or vaccination. Germline V gene lookup returns CDR1 SGHRS and CDR2 YFSETQ. Trimming left V 0 bases short and J 3 bases short, with 16 bases between. This CDR3 is 17 amino acids long. Remarks on this clone: Its target is unknown.

Per the authors' pipeline: ImmunoSEQ yielded junction-only sequences lacking quality scores, so filtering differed. Using immunoSEQ multiplex PCR, the repertoire was profiled, and TCRdb retains in-frame clones only, with some absent. Clone size and the V and J calls come from that table; the DNA yielded D and trimming. The sample has 2 million to 2.5 million clones, 93% seen once. The chain recombines TRBV5-1 with TRBJ1-3, with no clear D. This TCR derives from a man aged 18 to 29 in good health. Some clones in this sample may be carry-over from other donors' samples. The sequencing sample was made of naive CD4+ T cells from PBMCs. Described subset: CD45RA+ positively selected. The CDR3 DNA sequence: TGCGCCAGCAGCTTGGGTCCCTCCTTCATCCTTGGAAACACCATATATTTT. It yields the protein CASSLGPSFILGNTIYF.